The 29 T cell receptor beta chains listed next were all sequenced from one sample in a study of cytomegalovirus exposure and HLA in healthy donors. The assay was immunoSEQ multiplex PCR, and TCRdb's table has in-frame clones only and misses some. This table has about 360,000 clones, about nine tenths appearing once. Sequencing was done on a sample of PBMCs. These receptors were collected from a young woman in good health and CMV-seronegative.

The rearrangement joins TRBV19 to TRBJ2-3, with a weak D call TRBD1 (6 bases). Germline V gene data show CDR1 as LNHDA and CDR2 as SQIVND (reference sequence). Trimming took off 6 bases at V and 1 base at J, with 11 bases between the two ends. This CDR3 has 14 amino acids. The CDR3 protein is CASRTGLGTDTQYF. Here the CDR3 DNA reads TGTGCCAGTAGAACAGGGTTGGGCACAGATACGCAGTATTTT.

This clone was counted once. The chain is built from TRBV27 and TRBJ2-5; D is possibly TRBD1 (5 bases). The CDR3 runs to 14 residues. Per germline, CDR1 MNHEY and CDR2 SMNVEV (reference sequence). V was trimmed by 8 bases and J by 1 base, leaving 14 bases between them. This CDR3 reads CASRVAGSQETQYF. As DNA, the CDR3 is TGTGCCAGCCGGGTAGCAGGGTCCCAAGAGACCCAGTACTTC.

This clone was seen more than once but under ten times. V usage is TRBV5-1 and J usage is TRBJ2-5; 12 bases are a match to TRBD2. Germline CDR1 reads SGHRS; CDR2 reads YFSETQ. The CDR3 contains 16 residues. The J segment lost 5 bases and the V segment lost 4 bases, leaving 9 bases of the junction unmatched. The CDR3 DNA sequence: TGCGCCAGCAGCAGGCTAGCGGGGGGGCCGGGGGAGACCCAGTACTTC. This gives the protein CASSRLAGGPGETQYF. Full variable domain (missing parts from reference TRBV5-1 and TRBJ2-5): KAGVTQTPRYLIKTRGQQVTLSCSPISGHRSVSWYQQTPGQGLQFLFEYFSETQRNKGNFPGRFSGRQFSNSRSEMNVSTLELGDSALYLCASSRLAGGPGETQYFGPGTRLLVL.

The rearrangement uses TRBV30 and TRBJ2-2; the D gene is possibly TRBD1 (7 bases). CDR1 is GTSNPN and CDR2 is SVGIG in the germline V gene (reference sequence). The CDR3 has 14 residues. The chain's CDR3 is CASGQRVVTGELFF. In nucleotides, the CDR3 is TGTGCTTCGGGACAGCGGGTAGTCACCGGGGAGCTGTTTTTT.

This clone was recorded a few times. The chain links TRBV14 to TRBJ1-4; 9 bases align to TRBD1. The CDR3 is 18 residues long. J gave up 7 bases and V 3 bases, and 15 bases lay outside the gene matches. CDR1 SGHDN and CDR2 FVKESK come from the germline V gene. The CDR3 nucleotides are TGTGCCAGCAGCCACGGGACAGGGAAGGCCATAGAGGGTGAAAAACTGTTTTTT. Translating it yields CASSHGTGKAIEGEKLFF.

The J gene is TRBJ2-7, the V gene TRBV5-1; TRBD1 matches at 8 bases. This CDR3 contains 14 residues. Germline loops: CDR1 SGHRS, CDR2 YFSETQ. J gave up 4 bases and V 6 bases, and 9 bases lay outside the gene matches. The CDR3 bases are TGCGCCAGCACAATGACAGGGGCGAGTTACGAGCAGTACTTC. This translates into CASTMTGASYEQYF.

J is TRBJ1-2 and V is TRBV7-9; 12 bases match TRBD1. V lost 3 bases, J lost 3 bases, and 14 bases stayed unmatched. CDR1 and CDR2 (germline): SEHNR, FQNEAQ (reference sequence). CDR3 length: 19 amino acids. The CDR3 DNA is TGTGCCAGCAGCTTTAGGGACAGGGGGCTACTCCTTAGTGACTATGGCTACACCTTC. Amino acid sequence: CASSFRDRGLLLSDYGYTF.

The V call is TRBV27, the J call TRBJ1-1; TRBD1 matches 7 bases. Germline loops: CDR1 MNHEY, CDR2 SMNVEV (reference sequence). V lost 5 bases, J lost 4 bases, and 7 bases stayed unmatched. This CDR3 is built from 14 residues. The CDR3 sequence: CASSHRGSGTEAFF. CDR3 nucleotide sequence: TGTGCCAGCAGTCACAGGGGTAGCGGCACTGAAGCTTTCTTT.

In this sample, this clone turned up a few times. This rearrangement joins TRBV6-6 to TRBJ2-7; D remains ambiguous. Trimming shortened V by 5 bases and J by 2 bases, and 7 bases separated the two germline ends. The CDR3 is 12 residues long. Germline V lookup: CDR1 MNHNY, CDR2 SVGAGI (reference sequence). CDR3 nucleotides: TGTGCCAGCAGTCGACAACCCTACGAGCAGTACTTC. This codes for CASSRQPYEQYF.

The CDR3 nucleotides read TGTGCCAGCAGCCCCCCCCGGGGAAACACTGAAGCTTTCTTT. As protein: CASSPPRGNTEAFF. The gene calls are TRBV6-1 and TRBJ1-1; D is unresolved. This CDR3 region has 14 residues. Germline V gene lookup returns CDR1 MNHNS and CDR2 SASEGT. V lost 6 bases, J lost 2 bases, and 13 bases lay in between.

J is TRBJ2-3 and V is TRBV7-9; D is unresolved. There are 12 residues in the CDR3. Trimming removed 1 base at V and 4 bases at J, with 3 bases between. Germline lookup yields CDR1 SEHNR and CDR2 FQNEAQ (reference sequence). CDR3 residues: CASSLVSDTQYF. The CDR3 nucleotides are TGTGCCAGCAGCTTAGTCTCAGATACGCAGTATTTT. Complete variable domain (other parts from reference TRBV7-9 and TRBJ2-3): DTGVSQNPRHKITKRGQNVTFRCDPISEHNRLYWYRQTLGQGPEFLTYFQNEAQLEKSRLLSDRFSAERPKGSFSTLEIQRTEQGDSAMYLCASSLVSDTQYFGPGTRLTVL.

The chain recombines TRBV4-1 with TRBJ1-1, with TRBD1 as a possible D gene (6 bases). The CDR3 covers 15 residues. V was clipped by 5 bases and J by 2 bases, with 15 bases between them. Germline CDR1 and CDR2: MGHRA and YSYEKL. CDR3 region: CASSFLQGVNTEAFF. CDR3 DNA sequence: TGCGCCAGCAGCTTTTTACAGGGTGTCAACACTGAAGCTTTCTTT.

The chain's CDR3 is CASSSGLATRGGELFF. As DNA, the CDR3 is TGTGCCAGCAGCTCAGGACTAGCAACGCGCGGCGGGGAGCTGTTTTTT. The chain uses TRBV7-8 and TRBJ2-2, with 8 bases lining up with TRBD2. The V and J ends lost 4 bases and 7 bases, in that order; junction bases with no gene match: 11. CDR3 length equals 16 residues. Germline V CDR1 and CDR2: SGHVS, FQNEAQ.

DNA for the CDR3: TGTGCCAGTTCGGGACAGATAAACACCGGGGAGCTGTTTTTT. The encoded protein is CASSGQINTGELFF. The chain carries TRBV6-4 and TRBJ2-2; 7 bases map to TRBD1. The CDR3 runs to 14 residues. V shed 9 bases and J 2 bases; nucleotides not matched to a gene: 6. Germline lookup yields CDR1 MRHNA and CDR2 SNTAGT.

This clone is a singleton in its sample. V is TRBV6-6 and J is TRBJ2-1; 7 bases map to TRBD1. Germline V gene sequence: CDR1 MNHNY, CDR2 SVGAGI (reference sequence). Losses at the gene ends were 4 bases for V and 5 bases for J; bases not matched to a gene: 11. This CDR3 region has 16 residues. DNA of the CDR3: TGTGCCAGCAGTTTCAAAAGACAGGGATGGCACAATGAGCAGTTCTTC. This codes for CASSFKRQGWHNEQFF.

The chain uses TRBV5-6 and TRBJ2-5; 7 bases agree with TRBD1. There are 14 residues in the CDR3. Germline V gene lookup returns CDR1 SGHDT and CDR2 YYEEEE. V trimming: 4 bases; J trimming: 2 bases; junction bases outside the gene matches: 5. The CDR3 loop is CASSLTGSQETQYF. The CDR3 DNA follows: TGTGCCAGCAGCCTGACAGGGAGTCAAGAGACCCAGTACTTC.

This clone has just one count. The rearrangement joins TRBV28 to TRBJ1-1; TRBD1 matches 8 bases. Germline V gene lookup returns CDR1 MDHEN and CDR2 SYDVKM. The CDR3 consists of 15 residues. The trim removed 5 bases at V and 7 bases at J, leaving 12 bases unmatched. The CDR3 DNA sequence: TGTGCCAGCAGTCCCCCAATCAGGGGGCGAAGTGAAGCTTTCTTT. It encodes CASSPPIRGRSEAFF.

This chain joins TRBV11-2 and TRBJ2-7; 8 bases line up with TRBD1. V shed 0 bases and J 4 bases; nucleotides not matched to a gene: 5. This CDR3 is 15 amino acids long. CDR1 is SGHAT and CDR2 is FQNNGV in the germline V gene. In DNA, the CDR3 is TGTGCCAGCAGCTTAGAGGCAGGGGGCGGATACGAGCAGTACTTC. Its protein product is CASSLEAGGGYEQYF.

The genes are TRBV30 and TRBJ2-3; the D gene is possibly TRBD2 (6 bases). Germline loops: CDR1 GTSNPN, CDR2 SVGIG (reference sequence). V was pared by 0 bases and J by 2 bases, with 12 bases between. CDR3 length: 15 amino acids. The CDR3 loop is CAWSVGGIPTDTQYF. The CDR3 DNA reads TGTGCCTGGAGTGTAGGAGGGATTCCCACAGATACGCAGTATTTT.

This clone was observed a few times. CDR3 protein: CASSELGSRGNTIYF. The CDR3 DNA reads TGTGCCAGCAGTGAACTGGGGAGTCGAGGAAACACCATATATTTT. The chain employs TRBV2 and TRBJ1-3, with unresolved D. The CDR3 length is 15 residues. With 2 bases removed from V and 4 bases from J, the gap between germline ends came to 12 bases. Germline CDR1 reads SNHLY; CDR2 reads FYNNEI.

The chain uses TRBV2 and TRBJ2-2, with D uncertain. Germline lookup yields CDR1 SNHLY and CDR2 FYNNEI. Between the trimmed V and J ends, which lost 1 base and 3 bases, there was a span of 9 bases. The CDR3 has 15 residues. The CDR3 sequence: CASSEGGQYTGELFF. The CDR3 DNA sequence: TGTGCCAGCAGTGAAGGCGGTCAGTACACCGGGGAGCTGTTTTTT.

The table lists this clone with a count of one. The CDR3 sequence is CASSFSGGPYNEQFF. The CDR3 DNA reads as TGTGCCAGCAGTTTTAGCGGGGGACCTTACAATGAGCAGTTCTTC. The J gene is TRBJ2-1, the V gene TRBV6-6, with 9 bases aligning to TRBD2. Germline CDR1 MNHNY, CDR2 SVGAGI (reference sequence). The CDR3 has 15 residues. V trimming: 4 bases; J trimming: 4 bases; junction bases outside the gene matches: 5.

The genes are TRBV30 and TRBJ2-2; D is ambiguous. The CDR3 runs to 15 residues. Trimming removed 7 bases from V and 3 bases from J, with 18 bases in between. Looked up from germline, CDR1 is GTSNPN and CDR2 is SVGIG (reference sequence). In nucleotides, the CDR3 is TGTGCCTACCACTCCCACAGTCCGTACACCGGGGAGCTGTTTTTT. As protein: CAYHSHSPYTGELFF.

In regard to this clone: Within the sample, other DNA sequences also encode this same CDR3. This chain uses TRBV5-1 with TRBJ2-1; D uncertain. The V end lost 0 bases, the J end lost 5 bases, and 3 bases lay between the germline ends. The CDR3 is 12 amino acids. Germline V gene data show CDR1 as SGHRS and CDR2 as YFSETQ. This chain's CDR3 is CASSLVDNEQFF. As DNA, the CDR3 is TGCGCCAGCAGCTTGGTAGACAATGAGCAGTTCTTC.

J is TRBJ1-2 and V is TRBV10-1; D may be TRBD1 (5 bases). The CDR3 is 13 residues long. The germline V and J ends were trimmed by 4 bases and 5 bases, with 11 bases remaining between them. Per germline, CDR1 WNHNN and CDR2 SYGVQD (reference sequence). CDR3 sequence reads: CASSAAGSYGYTF. CDR3 DNA sequence: TGCGCCAGCAGTGCCGCAGGGTCGTATGGCTACACCTTC.

CDR3 loop: CAWSPGTSGNYNEQFF. The DNA of the CDR3 is TGTGCCTGGAGTCCCGGGACTAGCGGGAATTACAATGAGCAGTTCTTC. The rearrangement uses TRBV30 and TRBJ2-1; the match to TRBD2 covers 13 bases. This CDR3 is 16 amino acids long. Germline V CDR1 and CDR2: GTSNPN, SVGIG (reference sequence). J lost 4 bases, V lost 2 bases, and 5 bases had no gene match.

This clone was observed a single time. The chain combines TRBV29-1 with TRBJ1-3; D may be TRBD1 (5 bases). The CDR3 sequence is 14 residues long. V shed 3 bases and J shed 0 bases, with 9 bases lying between them. CDR1 SQVTM and CDR2 ANQGSEA come from the germline V gene. The CDR3 nucleotides read TGCAGCGTTGACCCGACAGCCTCTGGAAACACCATATATTTT. Its protein is CSVDPTASGNTIYF.

This clone was detected many times. The rearrangement links TRBV5-1 to TRBJ2-7; TRBD1 might be the D (5 bases). CDR1 is SGHRS, CDR2 YFSETQ, per germline. Trimming cost V 4 bases and J 2 bases, with 10 bases left between them. CDR3 length: 13 amino acids. Here the CDR3 reads CASSATETYEQYF. CDR3 in DNA: TGCGCCAGCAGCGCGACAGAAACCTACGAGCAGTACTTC.

This rearrangement joins TRBV6-6 to TRBJ2-5, with D possibly being TRBD2 (6 bases). Trimming took 5 bases from V and 5 from J, leaving 18 bases between them. The CDR3 has 15 residues. CDR1 MNHNY and CDR2 SVGAGI come from the germline V gene (reference sequence). The CDR3 region is CASSAASFGSETQYF. The DNA of the CDR3 is TGTGCCAGCAGTGCGGCCTCCTTCGGGAGTGAGACCCAGTACTTC.